These 21 T cell receptor beta chains came from one sample sequenced in a study of cytomegalovirus exposure and HLA in healthy donors. PCR was performed using 60 Vbeta and 13 Jbeta primers. Some clones are missing from TCRdb's copy, which holds only in-frame ones; the method was immunoSEQ multiplex PCR. The sample gives 110,000 to 150,000 clones, 75% of which show up once; about 6.4% is in the top ten. The source material was PBMCs. These TCRs come from a young man in good health and CMV-seronegative.

This clone has a handful of counts. The chain recombines TRBV19 with TRBJ2-1, with 13 bases matching TRBD2. V was pared by 7 bases and J by 6 bases, with 6 bases of the junction left unmatched. This CDR3 is 15 amino acids long. Germline V gene lookup returns CDR1 LNHDA and CDR2 SQIVND (reference sequence). CDR3 protein: CASTPGLAGINEQFF. CDR3 sequence (DNA): TGTGCCAGTACCCCGGGACTAGCGGGAATCAATGAGCAGTTCTTC.

The CDR3 region is CASSFEMNTEAFF. The CDR3 DNA reads TGTGCCAGCAGCTTTGAGATGAACACTGAAGCTTTCTTT. The chain has TRBV7-9 and TRBJ1-1; D unclear. The CDR3 is 13 residues long. Looked up from germline, CDR1 is SEHNR and CDR2 is FQNEAQ (reference sequence). The V gene lost 3 bases and the J gene lost 0 bases, with 5 bases spanning the gap.

The genes are TRBV5-1 and TRBJ2-3, with 8 bases aligning to TRBD1. The CDR3 runs to 14 residues. CDR1 and CDR2 from the germline V gene are SGHRS and YFSETQ. The J segment lost 5 bases and the V segment lost 4 bases, leaving 6 bases of the junction unmatched. The CDR3 sequence: CASSQQGVRDTQYF. CDR3 nucleotides: TGCGCCAGCAGCCAACAGGGGGTCAGAGATACGCAGTATTTT. The entire variable domain, with the rest obtained from reference TRBV5-1 and TRBJ2-3, is as follows: KAGVTQTPRYLIKTRGQQVTLSCSPISGHRSVSWYQQTPGQGLQFLFEYFSETQRNKGNFPGRFSGRQFSNSRSEMNVSTLELGDSALYLCASSQQGVRDTQYFGPGTRLTVL.

The V and J genes are TRBV6-1 and TRBJ1-5; D is undetermined. The CDR3 runs to 15 residues. Looked up from germline, CDR1 is MNHNS and CDR2 is SASEGT. Trimming stripped 7 bases from V and 2 bases from J, with 15 bases between. CDR3 sequence: CASTFPVTGNQPQHF. In DNA, the CDR3 is TGTGCCAGCACCTTCCCGGTTACCGGCAATCAGCCCCAGCATTTT.

The chain joins TRBV28 to TRBJ2-3; 7 bases line up with TRBD2. Germline V gene lookup returns CDR1 MDHEN and CDR2 SYDVKM. V trimming: 2 bases; J trimming: 4 bases; junction bases outside the gene matches: 3. This CDR3 contains 14 residues. The CDR3 DNA follows: TGTGCCAGCAGTTTAGCGGGAGACGCAGATACGCAGTATTTT. It codes for CASSLAGDADTQYF.

The chain recombines TRBV6-1 with TRBJ1-2; D is undetermined. V was pared by 2 bases and J by 7 bases, with 14 bases between. This CDR3 is built from 14 residues. Germline CDR1 reads MNHNS; CDR2 reads SASEGT. The DNA of the CDR3 is TGTGCCAGCAGTGAAACAATTGGAGGCTCTGGCTACACCTTC. It yields the protein CASSETIGGSGYTF.

The chain employs TRBV7-9 and TRBJ1-1; no clear D gene. Germline lookup yields CDR1 SEHNR and CDR2 FQNEAQ (reference sequence). V was shortened by 1 base and J by 7 bases, with 7 bases between the two germline ends. The CDR3 totals 12 residues. CDR3 protein: CASSLDRVEAFF. DNA for the CDR3: TGTGCCAGCAGCTTAGACCGGGTTGAAGCTTTCTTT.

The CDR3, as DNA: TGTGCCAGCAGTGTTACGGGACAGGGGGCACTTAACTATGGCTACACCTTC. The encoded protein is CASSVTGQGALNYGYTF. The chain couples TRBV6-1 to TRBJ1-2, with 12 nucleotides matching TRBD1. The V and J ends lost 4 bases and 1 base, in that order; junction bases with no gene match: 7. Per the germline V gene, CDR1 is MNHNS and CDR2 is SASEGT. The CDR3 runs to 17 residues.

This sequence joins TRBV5-1 and TRBJ1-4; D remains ambiguous. Germline V CDR1 and CDR2: SGHRS, YFSETQ. V lost 3 bases and J 0 bases, leaving 12 bases between the germline ends. The CDR3 contains 16 residues. The CDR3 is CASSSAYSATNEKLFF. The CDR3 coding sequence is TGCGCCAGCAGCTCCGCGTACAGTGCAACTAATGAAAAACTGTTTTTT.

CDR3 sequence reads: CASSLNRANTGELFF. The CDR3, as DNA: TGTGCCAGCAGCTTAAACAGGGCCAACACCGGGGAGCTGTTTTTT. The chain is built from TRBV7-3 and TRBJ2-2; TRBD1 is a possible D gene (6 bases). The germline V gene has CDR1 SGHTA and CDR2 FQGTGA. The CDR3 totals 15 residues. V was shortened by 1 base and J by 2 bases, with 8 bases between the two germline ends.

CDR3 sequence: CASSLSGGSTEAFF. CDR3 DNA sequence: TGTGCCAGCAGCTTGTCTGGGGGGAGCACTGAAGCTTTCTTT. The chain recombines TRBV5-6 with TRBJ1-1, with D perhaps TRBD1 (5 bases). Germline V CDR1 and CDR2: SGHDT, YYEEEE. Trimming removed 1 base from V and 4 bases from J, with 11 bases in between. The CDR3 extends over 14 amino acids.

The rearrangement joins TRBV25-1 to TRBJ2-5; 7 bases fit TRBD1. The CDR3 length is 12 residues. V gave up 7 bases and J gave up 4 bases; unmatched junction bases: 3. The germline gives CDR1 MGHDK, CDR2 SYGVNS. In DNA, the CDR3 is TGTGCCAGCAAGAGACAGGGAGAGACCCAGTACTTC. It yields the protein CASKRQGETQYF.

The chain employs TRBV2 and TRBJ2-3; 8 positions agree with TRBD2. This CDR3 spans 16 amino acids. J gave up 2 bases and V 4 bases, and 8 bases lay outside the gene matches. Germline CDR1 and CDR2: SNHLY and FYNNEI. The CDR3 spells CASSALKRGSTDTQYF. The CDR3 DNA reads as TGTGCCAGCAGTGCTTTGAAGCGGGGGTCCACAGATACGCAGTATTTT.

V gene TRBV7-9 combines with J gene TRBJ2-3; 8 nucleotides agree with TRBD2. V lost 5 bases, J lost 1 base, and 14 bases stayed unmatched. Germline V gene sequence: CDR1 SEHNR, CDR2 FQNEAQ (reference sequence). The CDR3 is made up of 18 amino acids. CDR3 DNA sequence: TGTGCCAGCAGCCTTGGACTAGCCTTTGGGAGGGGCACAGATACGCAGTATTTT. Protein product: CASSLGLAFGRGTDTQYF.

V usage is TRBV7-2 and J usage is TRBJ1-6; 8 bases line up with TRBD1. CDR3 length: 16 amino acids. From germline, CDR1 is SGHTA and CDR2 FQGNSA. V lost 3 bases and J lost 0; bases outside the gene matches: 1. The CDR3 bases are TGTGCCAGCAGCTTTGGACAGGGCTCCTATAATTCACCCCTCCACTTT. Protein: CASSFGQGSYNSPLHF.

V usage is TRBV10-2 and J usage is TRBJ1-3; D is unresolved. V was trimmed by 3 bases and J by 4 bases, leaving 16 bases between them. The CDR3 runs to 16 residues. Germline V lookup: CDR1 WSHSY, CDR2 SAAADI. This chain's CDR3 is CASSDPIEGRGNTIYF. CDR3 in DNA: TGCGCCAGCAGTGACCCGATTGAGGGTCGAGGAAACACCATATATTTT.

This clone was seen just once. The chain carries TRBV7-2 and TRBJ2-2; possible D gene TRBD2, 5 bases. This CDR3 has 17 amino acids. Germline CDR1 SGHTA, CDR2 FQGNSA. Trimming took 1 base from V and 0 from J, leaving 12 bases between them. The CDR3 DNA reads TGTGCCAGCAGCTTAGTGACCGGGAACGCGAACACCGGGGAGCTGTTTTTT. Its translation: CASSLVTGNANTGELFF.

This clone was seen more than once but under ten times. This sequence joins TRBV28 and TRBJ1-1, with 8 bases matching TRBD1. The trim removed 6 bases at V and 5 bases at J, leaving 8 bases unmatched. CDR1 and CDR2 from the germline V gene are MDHEN and SYDVKM. The CDR3 consists of 14 residues. This CDR3 reads CASRGQGAVTEAFF. The CDR3, as DNA: TGTGCCAGCAGGGGGCAGGGGGCCGTTACTGAAGCTTTCTTT. The full variable domain, completed using reference TRBV28 and TRBJ1-1, is DVKVTQSSRYLVKRTGEKVFLECVQDMDHENMFWYRQDPGLGLRLIYFSYDVKMKEKGDIPEGYSVSREKKERFSLILESASTNQTSMYLCASRGQGAVTEAFFGQGTRLTVV.

The rearrangement uses TRBV2 and TRBJ1-3; D unclear. The CDR3 loop spans 17 amino acids. V dropped 2 bases and J dropped 0 bases, with 14 bases sitting between them. The V gene's germline CDR1 is SNHLY and CDR2 FYNNEI. The CDR3 here is CASSENEAKDSGNTIYF. CDR3 DNA: TGTGCCAGCAGTGAAAACGAGGCGAAGGACTCTGGAAACACCATATATTTT.

This chain links TRBV28 with TRBJ1-4; 7 bases agree with TRBD1. The ends lost 7 bases at V and 9 bases at J; junction bases unmatched: 5. The CDR3 is 12 amino acids. CDR1 MDHEN and CDR2 SYDVKM come from the germline V gene. CDR3 sequence reads: CASTRQGQKLFF. The CDR3 DNA is TGTGCCAGCACCCGACAGGGCCAAAAACTGTTTTTT.

V gene TRBV27 combines with J gene TRBJ2-7, with a weak D call TRBD2 (6 bases). This CDR3 has 14 amino acids. The germline CDR1 and CDR2 sequences are MNHEY and SMNVEV (reference sequence). V shed 5 bases and J shed 5 bases, with 16 bases lying between them. CDR3 amino acids: CASSPGLEAHEQYF. As DNA, the CDR3 is TGTGCCAGCAGTCCGGGACTTGAGGCCCACGAGCAGTACTTC.